This T cell receptor beta chain came from a study of blood T cell repertoires in COVID-19. Study as a whole: The study drew acute and convalescent COVID-19 samples from the United States, Italy and Spain. Nucleic acid was either cDNA or gDNA, and it came from T cells, B-cell-depleted T cells, or PBMCs.

In the original analysis: Amplified reference gene primers provided the basis for estimating nucleated cell counts. Assay: immunoSEQ multiplex PCR; the TCRdb copy retains only in-frame clones and omits some. The V and J calls and clone size come from that table; D and trimming were worked out from the DNA. Seen here are about 42,000 clones, 85% to 90% observed once, and the top ten hold 59%. V was trimmed by 5 bases and J by 10 bases, leaving 18 bases between them. The V gene's germline CDR1 is LNHDA and CDR2 SQIVND (reference sequence). There are 14 residues in the CDR3. V usage is TRBV19 and J usage is TRBJ2-1, with a tentative D call TRBD2 (5 bases). Sequencing was done on a sample of peripheral blood. The receptor was derived from a man between 65 and 80 years old with acute or convalescent COVID-19. The CDR3 here is CASSPRGQPNEQFF. CDR3 sequence (DNA): TGTGCCAGTAGTCCCCGAGGGCAGCCGAACGAGCAGTTCTTC.